This record looks at one TCR beta chain sequence and its context. This clonotype was observed a handful of times. This receptor's antigen is unknown. A read error may explain this, as a much larger clone is one base away. The data were taken from a study of T cells in Graves' hyperthyroidism and ophthalmopathy (dated by TCRdb to between 2018 and 2021). A note on the overall study: Peripheral blood samples were taken at the time of initial diagnosis, prior to any treatment. A discovery cohort of 95 to 100 patients, about 40 with Graves' ophthalmopathy and 55 to 65 with stable Graves' hyperthyroidism, was used to find distinguishing TCR V-J signatures. An independent validation cohort of fewer than 20 hyperthyroidism patients and 17 patients who later progressed to ophthalmopathy tested prospective prediction of ophthalmopathy. The 100 discovery patients were randomly split 7:3 into training and test sets. In several Graves' hyperthyroidism patients, the study also compared T-cell repertoires from thyroid tissue with T-cell repertoires from blood. Once sampling was done, hyperthyroidism patients were given methimazole at a starting dose of 30 mg daily, whereas ophthalmopathy patients were given high-dose intravenous methylprednisolone. According to the paper, TCR Vbeta CDR3 sequencing was carried out on approximately 140 peripheral blood samples, which came from 40 to 45 ophthalmopathy, fewer than 80 hyperthyroidism and roughly 17 progressor patients.

The paper's findings and limits, for the study overall: Most expanded thyroid clonotypes (frequency above 0.001) were also detected in blood, a finding suggesting that blood repertoires may reflect thyroid immune responses. During validation, the model predicted progression to ophthalmopathy a median of about 6.5 months ahead of onset, with roughly 65% sensitivity and 72% to 80% specificity. Ophthalmopathy was separated from stable hyperthyroidism by a 13 V-J signature model, with around 90% sensitivity and just over 81% specificity obtained in cross-validation and 80%/75% obtained in testing. No statistical method was used to set the sample size in advance, and investigators knew the group allocation.

Ophthalmopathy patients had moderately to severely active disease, Clinical Activity Score of at least 3, NOSPECS grade of at least 4, and duration under 3 months. Exclusion was applied to patients with uncontrolled infections, other autoimmune diseases, pregnancy or lactation. Diagnoses were established on the basis of clinical symptoms, serum thyroxine and TRAb, thyroid ultrasound, and orbital computed tomography. Ficoll-Paque density gradient centrifugation was used to isolate PBMCs from approximately 10 ml of fresh peripheral blood. Total RNA was extracted using Trizol reagent, and RNA quality was assessed on an Agilent 2100 Bioanalyzer. Counted from cysteine to phenylalanine, this CDR3 has 14 amino acids. The sequence is cut down to CDR3 DNA, 42 bases in frame from base 1. CDR1 and CDR2 are read off the germline V gene as MNHEY and SVGEGT. The TCR beta CDR3 regions were amplified from RNA transcripts. The TCR CDR3 was subjected to a first round of RT-PCR using the HTBI primer set and the Qiagen OneStep RT-PCR kit. A second multiplex PCR round built the libraries, followed by size selection and purification. Libraries were sequenced paired-end with 100 bp reads on an Illumina HiSeq2000. The source study handled its data this way. SOAPnuke was used to process the raw data, removing reads that contained adapters or uncalled bases, had a mean Phred below 15, or lacked an exact match to the constant primer or identifier. COPE v1.2.5 was used to merge the high-quality paired reads, and each unique nucleotide sequence was defined as a clonotype. Clonotypes were aligned to IMGT TRBV, TRBD and TRBJ reference segments using MiTCR v1.1. The analysis was restricted to V-J combinations with a frequency above 0.0001, which together covered just over 98% of the repertoires. The TCS score was defined as the ratio of F50 (clonal expansion) to E x V (chaos), calculated using BLOSUM62-based TCRdist between CDR3 peptides within each V-J. Welch's t-statistics and random forest reduced 450 to 600 V-J features to 13, which were used in a naive Bayes classifier (R e1071). TCRdb trimmed the raw reads at Q25, called clones with MiXCR and kept productive beta chains. Every entry covers one CDR3 protein and lists the most common genes and DNA from its rows. TCRdb, not the original authors, processed these V and J calls. This sample holds 250,000 to 300,000 distinct CDR3 sequences; about 19% were observed only once. Approximately 37% of the sample lies in the top ten.

The sequence derives from a man over 45 with Graves' ophthalmopathy. The material sequenced was blood. Here the chain combines TRBV6-2 or TRBV6-3 and TRBJ2-7; the D gene is not confidently resolved. The DNA is as follows: TGTGCCAGGAGTTATCCCCTAGTCAGCTACGAGCAGTACTTC. The encoded protein is CARSYPLVSYEQYF.